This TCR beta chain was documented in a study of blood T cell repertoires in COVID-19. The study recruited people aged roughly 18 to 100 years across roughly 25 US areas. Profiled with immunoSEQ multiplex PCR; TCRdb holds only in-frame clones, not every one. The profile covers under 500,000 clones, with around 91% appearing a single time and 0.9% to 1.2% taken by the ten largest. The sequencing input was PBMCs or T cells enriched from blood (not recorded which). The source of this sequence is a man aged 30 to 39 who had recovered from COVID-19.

The CDR3 region is CASSIDRTAYGYTF. The CDR3 coding sequence is TGTGCCAGTAGTATAGACCGGACAGCCTATGGCTACACCTTC. This chain joins TRBV19 and TRBJ1-2, with D perhaps TRBD1 (6 bases). V was cut by 0 bases and J by 4 bases, with 9 bases left in between. The CDR3 runs 14 residues. The germline CDR1 and CDR2 sequences are LNHDA and SQIVND (reference sequence).